This T cell receptor beta chain was found in a study of glioma-infiltrating T cells (dated by TCRdb to 2016 to 2018). A note on the overall study: TCR alpha- and beta-chain repertoires were sequenced from glioma tissue, non-neoplastic brain tissue and matched peripheral blood mononuclear cells. To measure divergence between tissue and blood T-cell populations, each tissue-infiltrating repertoire was compared with the peripheral blood repertoire of the same patient. The paired cohort comprised three low-grade glioma patients, eight or nine primary glioblastoma patients and three non-glioma patients contributing non-neoplastic brain tissue.

This clonotype turned up a few times. Its target antigen remains unknown. A much larger clone differs from this one at a single base, so this may be a read error. The iRepertoire nested amplicon-rescue multiplex PCR (arm-PCR) platform was used to amplify TCR alpha and beta CDR3 regions from RNA. The input for one-step reverse transcription and amplification was about 85-450 ng of tissue mRNA or PBMC total RNA. Following bead purification, Illumina adapters were added through a secondary multiplex PCR, and the libraries were then gel-purified between 200 and 400 bp. Libraries carried internal 6-nucleotide barcodes used for demultiplexing. Libraries were sequenced on an Illumina MiSeq with 2x220 or 2x250 nucleotide paired-end reads. The paper's data handling went like this. FLASH 1.2.11 was used to merge paired reads, and BWA-MEM then aligned the reads to the GRCh37 human genome before TRA and TRB reads were extracted. An IMGT-derived reference of cassette sequences and CDR3 motifs, with pseudogenes included, was used for V and J assignment. Reads were translated in three frames, and productive CDR3s were defined by a C…FGXG motif without stop codons. Unique combinations of V-J cassette pair and CDR3 amino acid sequence were defined as clonotypes. Reads were filtered by Hamming distance, with the threshold set by the sequence error rate of each sample in mapped regions. TCRdb reran the public reads through fastp at Q25 and MiXCR, keeping productive beta chains. CDR3 protein sequences are deduplicated, and each keeps its most common genes and DNA. TCRdb's processing, not the authors' own work, is the source of the V and J calls. This sample gives around 180,000 distinct CDR3 sequences in total; approximately 40% of them show up just once. The top ten constitute 5.2% of the sample.

Overall results and qualifications from the work: Small numbers underpinned the group comparisons: about eight glioblastoma patients, three low-grade glioma patients and three non-neoplastic patients. Only a very small number of CDR3 sequences turned up in both tissue and blood, a result put down to high CDR3 diversity combined with limited sampling. VJ-independent divergence between tissue and blood was lower than expected in non-neoplastic patients but higher than expected in all gliomas, particularly low-grade gliomas.

Clipping removes 10 bases from V and 7 bases from J, with 6 as the unmatched junction base count. From the germline V gene, CDR1 is SNHLY and CDR2 is FYNNEI. Including cysteine and phenylalanine, the CDR3 has 12 amino acids. The CDR3 DNA has 36 bases and is translated from base 1. Material: glioma tissue, nonneoplastic brain tissue, or PBMCs (not recorded which). This clonotype originated in a human donor with low-grade glioma or glioblastoma, undergoing nonglioma brain surgery, or in good health (not recorded which). The sequence joins TRBV2 to TRBJ2-1; TRBD2 matches 8 bases in the middle. The CDR3: CAIRTSKNEQFF. The sequenced DNA: TGTGCCATTCGGACTAGCAAGAATGAGCAGTTCTTC.